This paragraph reports one T cell receptor (beta chain). Its antigen remains unidentified. CDR3 size: 14 residues. The germline CDR1 and CDR2 sequences are DFQATT and SNEGSKA (reference sequence). V was cut by 6 bases and J by 6 bases, with 18 bases left in between. 5'-RACE, quantitative and with molecular barcodes, yielded the TCR beta libraries. TCRdb independently ran MiXCR on the 5' RACE reads; one entry per CDR3 protein. The sample records over 400,000 distinct CDR3 sequences, about 25% being singletons. The data were taken from a study of CD8 T cells in ankylosing spondylitis. Notes on the study in general: A TCR beta motif of eight highly homologous variants appeared characteristic of ankylosing spondylitis blood. Researchers report that disease-linked clones proved CD8+ and relatively rare in peripheral blood. Reports say disease-linked clones showed up significantly more in matched ankylosing spondylitis synovial fluid.

Sequenced material: blood, either unsorted or a sorted T cell fraction (not recorded which). V gene TRBV20-1 combines with J gene TRBJ1-5, with a tentative D call TRBD1 (6 bases). The receptor was derived from a male donor with ankylosing spondylitis. The CDR3 DNA is TGCAGTGCCAATTCTCGGGGGCCCGGTCAGCCCCAGCATTTT. Encoded protein: CSANSRGPGQPQHF.